These T cell receptor beta chains were read from a single sample in a study of blood T cell repertoires in COVID-19. Some clones are missing from TCRdb's copy, which holds only in-frame ones; the method was immunoSEQ multiplex PCR. This table holds around 80,000 clones, over 75% found once. Sequencing used peripheral blood. These receptor sequences come from a man aged 45-65 years with COVID-19, enrolled during active disease. CDR3s include the opening cysteine and the closing phenylalanine or tryptophan. The D gene is left open where the match is weak. Size tells how often a clone was seen (once, few, many) or the class of an expanded clone, and some rows leave it out.

TRBV10-2,TRBD2,TRBJ2-3,.,CASLEGLATDTQYF,TGCGCCAGCCTAGAGGGACTAGCTACAGATACGCAGTATTTT
TRBV30,TRBD2,TRBJ2-2,few,CAWMSRGGDVGELFF,TGTGCCTGGATGTCCCGGGGAGGGGATGTCGGGGAGCTGTTTTTT
TRBV28,.,TRBJ1-5,.,CASSQGGRGNQPQHF,TGTGCCAGCAGCCAGGGTGGCAGGGGCAATCAGCCCCAGCATTTT
TRBV13,.,TRBJ1-3,.,CASSNSFSGNTIYF,TGTGCCAGCAGCAACAGCTTCTCTGGAAACACCATATATTTT
TRBV28,.,TRBJ1-5,.,CASRRDSNQPQHF,TGTGCCAGCAGGAGAGATAGCAATCAGCCCCAGCATTTT
TRBV6-1,.,TRBJ1-6,.,CASSDQGYNSPLHF,TGTGCCAGCAGTGACCAGGGGTATAATTCACCCCTCCACTTT
TRBV28,TRBD1,TRBJ1-6,once,CASSLPQGQGGNSPLHF,TGTGCCAGCAGTTTACCCCAAGGACAGGGCGGTAATTCACCCCTCCACTTT
TRBV7-9,.,TRBJ1-1,.,CASSLYGPGGLNTEAFF,TGTGCCAGCAGCTTGTACGGCCCTGGGGGCCTGAACACTGAAGCTTTCTTT
TRBV19,TRBD2,TRBJ2-7,.,CASSRGLAGNYEQYF,TGTGCCAGTAGCCGAGGACTAGCGGGGAACTACGAGCAGTACTTC
TRBV27,TRBD1,TRBJ2-7,.,CASRAPGQGTSYEQYF,TGTGCCAGCAGGGCACCGGGACAGGGAACCTCCTACGAGCAGTACTTC
TRBV7-2,TRBD1,TRBJ1-1,medium-sized,CASSLAGQGGTEAFF,TGTGCCAGCAGCTTAGCGGGACAGGGCGGTACTGAAGCTTTCTTT
TRBV24-1,.,TRBJ2-3,.,CATSDLMTATDTQYF,TGTGCCACCAGTGATCTGATGACAGCCACAGATACGCAGTATTTT
TRBV29-1,.,TRBJ2-2,.,CSVGGRTGELFF,TGCAGCGTGGGGGGACGGACCGGGGAGCTGTTTTTT
TRBV11-3,.,TRBJ1-4,.,CASSPPRGGEKLFF,TGTGCCAGCAGCCCCCCTCGGGGTGGCGAAAAACTGTTTTTT
TRBV7-9,.,TRBJ2-7,.,CASSSDRSTYEQYF,TGTGCCAGCAGCTCCGACAGGTCCACCTACGAGCAGTACTTC
TRBV7-9,TRBD1,TRBJ2-7,.,CASSPWSGQGSYEQYF,TGTGCCAGCAGCCCCTGGTCGGGACAGGGCTCCTACGAGCAGTACTTC
TRBV9,TRBD2,TRBJ2-3,.,CASSGRGTDTQYF,TGTGCCAGTAGCGGGAGAGGAACAGATACGCAGTATTTT
TRBV27,.,TRBJ2-3,.,CASRPGEDTQYF,TGTGCCTCCAGGCCCGGGGAAGATACGCAGTATTTT
TRBV6-4,.,TRBJ2-3,.,CASSAGSSPSTDTQYF,TGTGCCAGCAGTGCGGGTAGCAGTCCTAGCACAGATACGCAGTATTTT
TRBV7-8,TRBD2,TRBJ2-4,.,CASSQEAAGGDIQYF,TGTGCCAGCAGCCAAGAGGCTGCGGGAGGGGACATTCAGTACTTC
TRBV19,.,TRBJ2-7,.,CASSIGGDPIYEQYF,TGTGCCAGTAGTATAGGGGGGGACCCGATCTACGAGCAGTACTTC
TRBV28,TRBD2,TRBJ2-3,.,CASLAGGWADTQYF,TGTGCCAGCTTAGCGGGAGGCTGGGCAGATACGCAGTATTTT
TRBV10-3,TRBD2,TRBJ2-3,once,CAISETPGTRADTQYF,TGTGCCATCAGTGAGACGCCCGGGACTAGAGCAGATACGCAGTATTTT
TRBV28,.,TRBJ2-4,.,CASSRSAEGNIQYF,TGTGCCAGCAGCCGCTCCGCTGAGGGAAACATTCAGTACTTC
TRBV7-9,TRBD2,TRBJ2-1,.,CASSLVTGLALLVYNEQFF,TGTGCCAGCAGCTTAGTAACGGGACTAGCGTTATTAGTATACAATGAGCAGTTCTTC
TRBV7-7,.,TRBJ2-2,.,CATSGYTGELFF,TGTGCTACGTCAGGGTACACCGGGGAGCTGTTTTTT
TRBV11-3,TRBD1,TRBJ2-5,.,CASSLGGGEGETQYF,TGTGCCAGCAGCTTAGGAGGGGGCGAAGGAGAGACCCAGTACTTC
TRBV28,.,TRBJ1-5,once,CAIGETSNQPQHF,TGTGCCATCGGAGAGACGAGCAATCAGCCCCAGCATTTT
TRBV2,.,TRBJ2-5,.,CASSEESGRGETQYF,TGTGCCAGCAGTGAAGAGAGCGGGCGGGGAGAGACCCAGTACTTC
TRBV28,.,TRBJ1-2,.,CASSPHRQGFYGYTF,TGTGCCAGCAGTCCTCATAGGCAGGGCTTTTATGGCTACACCTTC
TRBV11-3,TRBD2,TRBJ2-1,.,CASSLGLAGAENEQFF,TGTGCCAGCAGCTTAGGCCTAGCGGGAGCAGAGAATGAGCAGTTCTTC
TRBV4-1,TRBD2,TRBJ2-3,once,CASSPLAGVSDTQYF,TGCGCCAGCAGCCCGCTAGCGGGAGTATCAGATACGCAGTATTTT
TRBV27,TRBD1,TRBJ2-1,.,CASSPGTVRNEQFF,TGTGCCAGCAGCCCAGGGACAGTACGCAATGAGCAGTTCTTC
TRBV15,TRBD2,TRBJ2-4,.,CATSGRELAKNIQYF,TGTGCCACCAGCGGGCGGGAGCTAGCCAAAAACATTCAGTACTTC
TRBV10-2,.,TRBJ2-1,.,CASSSVQSYNEQFF,TGCGCCAGCAGTTCAGTTCAATCCTACAATGAGCAGTTCTTC
TRBV6-4,.,TRBJ2-1,.,CASRLEPYNEQFF,TGTGCCAGCAGGCTGGAGCCCTACAATGAGCAGTTCTTC
TRBV28,.,TRBJ2-5,.,CASSRPIEMVTQYF,TGTGCCAGCAGCCGCCCCATAGAAATGGTGACCCAGTACTTC
TRBV19,.,TRBJ1-5,.,CASSPGRLPGQPQHF,TGTGCCAGTAGTCCCGGACGGCTCCCGGGGCAGCCCCAGCATTTT
TRBV18,TRBD1,TRBJ1-1,.,CASSPSQGVQDTEAFF,TGTGCCAGCTCACCCTCACAGGGGGTTCAGGACACTGAAGCTTTCTTT
TRBV6-5,TRBD1,TRBJ1-6,.,CASSQTGQGSPLHF,TGTGCCAGCAGTCAGACGGGACAGGGTTCACCCCTCCACTTT
TRBV28,.,TRBJ2-1,.,CASSTSLTIYEQFF,TGTGCCAGCAGTACTAGTTTGACAATTTATGAGCAGTTCTTC
TRBV10-3,TRBD2,TRBJ2-7,.,CAISESGSGSEQYF,TGTGCCATCAGTGAGTCTGGTAGCGGGAGCGAGCAGTACTTC
TRBV7-3,.,TRBJ2-1,.,CASSTTDSFGEQFF,TGTGCCAGCAGCACTACAGACAGTTTCGGTGAGCAGTTCTTC
TRBV2,.,TRBJ1-3,.,CASSEVSAVGNTIYF,TGTGCCAGCAGTGAAGTCAGTGCCGTCGGAAACACCATATATTTT
TRBV7-2,.,TRBJ2-7,.,CASSSKGSGKQYF,TGTGCCAGCAGCTCCAAAGGGTCAGGGAAGCAGTACTTC
TRBV30,.,TRBJ1-2,once,CAWTRVAGRFGYTF,TGTGCCTGGACGCGGGTTGCCGGGCGTTTTGGCTACACCTTC